This TCR beta chain was observed in a study of blood T cell repertoires in COVID-19 (dated by TCRdb to about 2020). As for the study more broadly: Samples covering the acute and convalescent phases of COVID-19 were provided by collaborators in the United States, Italy and Spain. The material from the prospective study consisted of cDNA or gDNA derived from T cells, B-cell-depleted T cells, or PBMCs. Subjects who had been exposed to COVID-19, were actively infected with it, or had recovered from it provided the deeply sampled blood TCRbeta repertoires that made up the dataset. A freely available public database, intended as a resource for researchers studying the immune response to SARS-CoV-2, is where the repertoires were released. The samples were drawn from the first 160 participants of the ongoing ImmuneRACE study and from under 1,500 subjects provided by 6 global collaborators. The sample metadata nearly always contained a de-identified subject ID, COVID-19 status, age in years and sex. Where HLA class I and class II types were available, the types were taken from metadata supplied by the sample provider, not from assay-based typing.

Each collaborating institution followed its own protocols to collect whole blood in K2EDTA tubes. Collaborator samples were shipped for TCRbeta analysis as frozen whole blood, isolated PBMCs, or DNA extracted from either sample type. The immunoSEQ Assay, a bias-controlled multiplex PCR, was used to amplify TCRbeta CDR3 regions from genomic DNA. In the original analysis: Within the assay, amplification of reference gene primers was used to estimate how many nucleated cells each sample contained. To quantify the absolute abundance of each unique TCRbeta CDR3 rearrangement, sequence reads were collapsed and filtered. For each sample, productive Simpson clonality was calculated as the square root of Simpson's diversity index across productive rearrangements. The immuneACCESS repertoire file appears here via TCRdb, limited to in-frame rearrangements. These files lack a portion of the clones; in checked studies, under half of the deficit traces to unresolved V genes, and the cause of the others is not known. V, J and clone size are taken as reported in that table, and D and trimming were inferred from the DNA itself. The sample table lists under 350,000 clones, around 83% of them with a count of one. The top ten hold 3.6% of the sample.

Counted from cysteine to phenylalanine, this CDR3 has 14 amino acids. CDR3 DNA only is kept here, 42 bases in frame from base 1. The junction shows trimming of 0 bases on V and 7 bases on J, and the gene matches do not reach 5 bases of it. Looking up the germline V gene (reference sequence) yields CDR1 PRHDT and CDR2 FYEKMQ. General conclusions and limits of the study: The quantity of clinical and demographic metadata differed by source and by participant and was supplied without curation.

Details on this clone: What antigen it recognizes has not been identified. No per-base quality is available; no much larger clone lies one base away.

The V and J segments used are TRBV13 and TRBJ1-1; 7 bases in between match TRBD1. Specimen: peripheral blood. This TCR was sampled from a man younger than 35 with active or convalescent COVID-19. The sequenced DNA is TGTGCCAGCAGCTTAGGCATGGGACAGAATGAAGCTTTCTTT. Its protein reads: CASSLGMGQNEAFF.